A single sample is the source of the 19 T cell receptor beta chains below, sequenced in a study of T cells in Graves' hyperthyroidism and ophthalmopathy. Regions amplified from RNA transcripts were the TCR beta CDR3 regions. First-round RT-PCR with HTBI primers amplified the TCR CDR3 region. TCRdb redid the calling of the multiplex PCR reads with MiXCR, one entry per CDR3 protein. The sample shows 300,000 to 350,000 distinct CDR3 sequences, roughly 17% of them seen only once. Sequenced sample: blood. The receptors derive from a man aged 25-40 years with Graves' hyperthyroidism.

This clonotype has a handful of counts. The chain combines TRBV19 with TRBJ1-5; D is perhaps TRBD1 (5 bases). The CDR3 length is 14 residues. Per germline, CDR1 LNHDA and CDR2 SQIVND (reference sequence). Trimming cost V 6 bases and J 2 bases, with 11 bases left between them. The CDR3 region has the DNA TGTGCCAGTAGCCAGGGTATTGGCAATCAGCCCCAGCATTTT. Its translation is CASSQGIGNQPQHF. Complete variable domain (other parts from reference TRBV19 and TRBJ1-5): DGGITQSPKYLFRKEGQNVTLSCEQNLNHDAMYWYRQDPGQGLRLIYYSQIVNDFQKGDIAEGYSVSREKKESFPLTVTSAQKNPTAFYLCASSQGIGNQPQHFGDGTRLSIL.

This clonotype was picked up many times. The chain has TRBV11-2 and TRBJ2-7, with a tentative D call TRBD2 (5 bases). CDR3 size: 16 residues. Germline V lookup: CDR1 SGHAT, CDR2 FQNNGV. The ends were cut back, 1 base at V and 6 bases at J, with 19 bases in the middle. CDR3 sequence reads: CASSLGGLAVGGEQYF. The CDR3 coding sequence is TGTGCCAGCAGCTTAGGGGGATTGGCGGTCGGAGGCGAGCAGTACTTC.

This clonotype was counted only a few times. V usage is TRBV20-1 and J usage is TRBJ2-1; D not resolved. Trimming left V 6 bases short and J 9 bases short, with 15 bases between. The CDR3 consists of 12 residues. CDR1 is DFQATT, CDR2 SNEGSKA, per germline (reference sequence). The CDR3 DNA is TGCAGTGCGTCGGTGGAGTTCGGTGAGCAGTTCTTC. Amino acids: CSASVEFGEQFF.

The table lists this clonotype with many counts. V is TRBV6-2 or TRBV6-3 and J is TRBJ1-5, with 9 bases that match TRBD1. The CDR3 has 16 residues. V dropped 4 bases and J dropped 4; count of bases not matched to a gene: 8. CDR1 and CDR2 from the germline V gene are MNHEY and SVGEGT. For the CDR3, the DNA is TGTGCCAGCAGTTTTCCCGCGGGACAGGGTAATCAGCCCCAGCATTTT. Translating gives CASSFPAGQGNQPQHF.

This clonotype was observed at least ten times. J is TRBJ1-5 and V is TRBV5-8; D gene ambiguous. CDR3 length equals 14 residues. Looked up from germline, CDR1 is SGHTS and CDR2 is YDEGEE. V was cut by 0 bases and J by 7 bases, with 11 bases left in between. The CDR3 nucleotides are TGTGCCAGCAGCTTGGGAGAAGTGGGGCAGCCCCAGCATTTT. Amino acid sequence: CASSLGEVGQPQHF.

The chain uses TRBV5-8 and TRBJ1-2; no clear D gene. V lost 3 bases and J lost 2, with 11 bases in between. Germline values: CDR1 SGHTS, CDR2 YDEGEE. The CDR3 consists of 14 residues. For the CDR3, the DNA is TGTGCCAGCAGCTCGGGCATTGTGAACTATGGCTACACCTTC. This translates into CASSSGIVNYGYTF.

The rearrangement joins TRBV5-8 to TRBJ1-4; 9 bases are a match to TRBD1. V lost 4 bases to trimming and J lost 5 bases; unmatched junction nucleotides: 9. The germline CDR1 and CDR2 sequences are SGHTS and YDEGEE. There are 16 residues in the CDR3. This chain's CDR3 is CASSIGYRGRNEKLFF. The CDR3 region has the DNA TGTGCCAGCAGCATAGGATACAGGGGGCGGAATGAAAAACTGTTTTTT.

With regard to this clonotype: This may be a read error, as it is one base from a much larger clone. This sequence joins TRBV3-1 and TRBJ1-6, with 7 bases that match TRBD1. With V trimmed by 5 bases and J by 14 bases, 12 bases remained unmatched. The CDR3 spans 14 residues. From germline, CDR1 is LGHDT and CDR2 YNNKEL (reference sequence). The CDR3 nucleotides read TGTGCCAGCAGCTCAGGACAGGAGGGACTCACCCTCCACTTT. Its translation is CASSSGQEGLTLHF.

The chain carries TRBV6-1 and TRBJ1-2, with TRBD1 matching over 7 bases. Germline loops: CDR1 MNHNS, CDR2 SASEGT. J gave up 8 bases and V 6 bases, and 12 bases lay outside the gene matches. This CDR3 is 14 amino acids long. The CDR3 reads CASSQRDSRWGYTF. The DNA of the CDR3 is TGTGCCAGCAGCCAGCGGGACAGCCGATGGGGCTACACCTTC.

This clonotype was found a few times. The rearrangement links TRBV28 to TRBJ2-7; 7 bases line up with TRBD1. The trim removed 4 bases at V and 7 bases at J, leaving 19 bases unmatched. CDR1 MDHEN and CDR2 SYDVKM come from the germline V gene. The CDR3 length is 17 residues. CDR3 sequence (DNA): TGTGCCAGCAGTTCTCCGACAGGGTTAGGAGATACTAGAGAGCAGTACTTC. Protein: CASSSPTGLGDTREQYF.

Many counts were recorded for this clonotype. The rearrangement uses TRBV19 and TRBJ2-7; 7 bases fit TRBD2. The length of the CDR3 is 16 residues. The V segment lost 3 bases and the J segment 2 bases; nucleotides outside the gene matches: 10. Germline CDR1 is LNHDA and CDR2 is SQIVND (reference sequence). The CDR3 DNA reads as TGTGCCAGTAGTATGTCCGGGACTACAAAAACCTACGAGCAGTACTTC. This gives the protein CASSMSGTTKTYEQYF.

This clonotype was counted at least ten times. The rearrangement uses TRBV6-2 or TRBV6-3 and TRBJ2-1; 8 nucleotides align to TRBD1. The CDR3 runs to 14 residues. Germline-derived CDR1 and CDR2 are MNHEY and SVGEGT. V trimming: 6 bases; J trimming: 3 bases; junction bases outside the gene matches: 4. This chain's CDR3 is CASSPGQDYNEQFF. The CDR3 DNA reads as TGTGCCAGCAGCCCGGGACAGGACTACAATGAGCAGTTCTTC.

This clonotype has more than one count but fewer than ten. The chain uses TRBV2 and TRBJ1-4, with D maybe TRBD1 (6 bases). The germline gives CDR1 SNHLY, CDR2 FYNNEI. The CDR3 loop spans 16 amino acids. Between the trimmed V and J ends, which lost 3 bases and 1 base, there was a span of 12 bases. CDR3 sequence (DNA): TGTGCCAGCAGTGAGGAGGGGGTAGGAACTAATGAAAAACTGTTTTTT. This encodes CASSEEGVGTNEKLFF.

J is TRBJ1-3 and V is TRBV7-9; tentative D call: TRBD1 (5 bases). Trimming shortened V by 4 bases and J by 7 bases, and 14 bases separated the two germline ends. The V gene's germline CDR1 is SEHNR and CDR2 FQNEAQ (reference sequence). The CDR3 covers 14 residues. CDR3 sequence reads: CASSSHRGFNTIYF. CDR3 bases: TGTGCCAGCAGCTCCCACCGGGGCTTTAACACCATATATTTT.

A few counts support this clonotype. This chain joins TRBV28 and TRBJ1-6; unclear D gene. The CDR3 has 14 residues. Germline CDR1 and CDR2: MDHEN and SYDVKM. Trimming pared 6 bases from V and 7 bases from J, leaving 13 bases between. CDR3 DNA: TGTGCCAGCAGCCTTGGGGTCATGAATTCACCCCTCCACTTT. Protein product: CASSLGVMNSPLHF.

This clonotype was seen ten or more times. The chain joins TRBV28 to TRBJ2-3; possibly TRBD2 for D (5 bases). Germline CDR1 MDHEN, CDR2 SYDVKM. Deletions cut 6 bases from V and 2 bases from J, with 12 bases between. This CDR3 spans 14 amino acids. In DNA form, the CDR3 reads TGTGCCAGCAGGAGTACTAGACCCACAGATACGCAGTATTTT. Its translation: CASRSTRPTDTQYF.

V is TRBV3-1 and J is TRBJ1-3; no clear D. Germline loops: CDR1 LGHDT, CDR2 YNNKEL (reference sequence). There are 12 residues in the CDR3. V was pared by 2 bases and J by 2 bases, with 1 base between. The DNA of the CDR3 is TGTGCCAGCAGCCAACCTGGAAACACCATATATTTT. It is translated as CASSQPGNTIYF.

The chain combines TRBV27 with TRBJ1-1; unclear D gene. The CDR3 is 14 residues long. V gave up 0 bases and J gave up 7 bases, with 12 bases separating them. Germline CDR1 and CDR2: MNHEY and SMNVEV (reference sequence). CDR3 residues: CASSLSPSGFEAFF. The CDR3 DNA sequence: TGTGCCAGCAGTTTATCCCCGAGCGGATTTGAAGCTTTCTTT.

The chain is built from TRBV28 and TRBJ1-1; D perhaps matches TRBD1 (5 bases). Germline CDR1 reads MDHEN; CDR2 reads SYDVKM. The CDR3 is 16 residues long. The V and J ends lost 7 bases and 0 bases respectively, with 18 bases between them. The CDR3 coding sequence is TGTGCCAGCATCGAAATCTTGGGGCTTCTGAACACTGAAGCTTTCTTT. Translating it yields CASIEILGLLNTEAFF.